The rows below give T cell receptor beta chains drawn from one sample of a study of cytomegalovirus exposure and HLA in healthy donors. Produced via immunoSEQ multiplex PCR; TCRdb's table is partial and in-frame only. The sample includes 78,000 or so clones, under 65% seen only once; the top ten take 4.4%. Sequencing was carried out using PBMCs. The receptors come from a male donor in good health and CMV-seropositive. Both conserved end residues are part of each CDR3. A D gene is named only where the DNA matches it firmly. The size entry is marked missing in some rows and otherwise reads once, few, many or a size class.

j_call: TRBJ2-1
d_call: NA
cdr3_length: 13
v_call: TRBV6-5
clone_size: NA
cdr3_nt: TGTGCCAGCATGACGGGAGCCTACAATGAGCAGTTCTTC
cdr3_aa: CASMTGAYNEQFF

j_call: TRBJ1-2
d_call: NA
cdr3_length: 11
v_call: TRBV7-9
clone_size: NA
cdr3_nt: TGTGCCAGCAGCCTTTCGGATGGCTACACCTTC
cdr3_aa: CASSLSDGYTF

j_call: TRBJ2-1
d_call: TRBD2
cdr3_length: 16
v_call: TRBV27
clone_size: NA
cdr3_nt: TGTGCCAGCAGTTTATCCGGCGGGGGAGGGAACAATGAGCAGTTCTTC
cdr3_aa: CASSLSGGGGNNEQFF

j_call: TRBJ2-1
d_call: TRBD2
cdr3_length: 16
v_call: TRBV9
clone_size: NA
cdr3_nt: TGTGCCAGCAGCGTAGCGGGAGGCGGCTCCTACAATGAGCAGTTCTTC
cdr3_aa: CASSVAGGGSYNEQFF

j_call: TRBJ2-7
d_call: NA
cdr3_length: 12
v_call: TRBV7-8
clone_size: NA
cdr3_nt: TGTGCCAGCAGTTCGACAAAGGGGGTGACGTACTTC
cdr3_aa: CASSSTKGVTYF

j_call: TRBJ1-3
d_call: NA
cdr3_length: 17
v_call: TRBV7-2
clone_size: NA
cdr3_nt: TGTGCCAGCAGCCCAGACGGGGTTTTAGGCTCTGGAAACACCATATATTTT
cdr3_aa: CASSPDGVLGSGNTIYF

j_call: TRBJ2-6
d_call: NA
cdr3_length: 19
v_call: TRBV11-1
clone_size: once
cdr3_nt: TGTGCCAGCAGCTTAGTGCGACAGCAGGGGCCCTCTGGGGCCAACGTCCTGACTTTC
cdr3_aa: CASSLVRQQGPSGANVLTF

j_call: TRBJ1-2
d_call: NA
cdr3_length: 14
v_call: TRBV11-2
clone_size: NA
cdr3_nt: TGTGCCAGCAGCCGGGACTTCCCCGGGTATGGCTACACCTTC
cdr3_aa: CASSRDFPGYGYTF

j_call: TRBJ1-1
d_call: NA
cdr3_length: 15
v_call: TRBV27
clone_size: NA
cdr3_nt: TGTGCCAGCAGTCAGGGGACATCTGCGAACACTGAAGCTTTCTTT
cdr3_aa: CASSQGTSANTEAFF

j_call: TRBJ2-5
d_call: NA
cdr3_length: 16
v_call: TRBV7-9
clone_size: NA
cdr3_nt: TGTGCCAGCAGCTTCCAGACCCCCACGGGCCAAGAGACCCAGTACTTC
cdr3_aa: CASSFQTPTGQETQYF

j_call: TRBJ2-2
d_call: NA
cdr3_length: 13
v_call: TRBV30
clone_size: NA
cdr3_nt: TGTGCCTGGAGTTCCCGCTACGACGGGGAGCTGTTTTTT
cdr3_aa: CAWSSRYDGELFF

j_call: TRBJ2-7
d_call: TRBD1
cdr3_length: 13
v_call: TRBV6-6
clone_size: NA
cdr3_nt: TGTGCCAGCAGCTATGGGACAGTCTACGAGCAGTACTTC
cdr3_aa: CASSYGTVYEQYF

j_call: TRBJ1-1
d_call: NA
cdr3_length: 14
v_call: TRBV28
clone_size: NA
cdr3_nt: TGTGCCAGCAGTTTTAGAGGGATGAGGACTGAAGCTTTCTTT
cdr3_aa: CASSFRGMRTEAFF

j_call: TRBJ2-3
d_call: NA
cdr3_length: 13
v_call: TRBV19
clone_size: NA
cdr3_nt: TGTGCCAGTAGTAAGACAAACACAGATACGCAGTATTTT
cdr3_aa: CASSKTNTDTQYF

j_call: TRBJ2-1
d_call: TRBD2
cdr3_length: 16
v_call: TRBV6-4
clone_size: NA
cdr3_nt: TGTGCCAGCAGTAACAATCAGGTGGCGGGAGTTCACGAGCAGTTCTTC
cdr3_aa: CASSNNQVAGVHEQFF

j_call: TRBJ2-7
d_call: TRBD2
cdr3_length: 15
v_call: TRBV7-9
clone_size: NA
cdr3_nt: TGTGCCAGCAGTTCCGGGACTAGCTCCTTTTACGAGCAGTACTTC
cdr3_aa: CASSSGTSSFYEQYF

j_call: TRBJ2-7
d_call: TRBD1
cdr3_length: 12
v_call: TRBV29-1
clone_size: few
cdr3_nt: TGCAGCGTTGGGACAGGGCTTGGGGAGCAGTACTTC
cdr3_aa: CSVGTGLGEQYF

j_call: TRBJ2-7
d_call: NA
cdr3_length: 14
v_call: TRBV5-6
clone_size: NA
cdr3_nt: TGTGCCAGCAGCTCGCCGACAGGCCACTACGAGCAGTACTTC
cdr3_aa: CASSSPTGHYEQYF

j_call: TRBJ2-1
d_call: NA
cdr3_length: 14
v_call: TRBV6-4
clone_size: NA
cdr3_nt: TGTGCCAGCGGCCGGGACTCTACACGCGGTGAGCAGTTCTTC
cdr3_aa: CASGRDSTRGEQFF

j_call: TRBJ2-7
d_call: TRBD2
cdr3_length: 14
v_call: TRBV2
clone_size: NA
cdr3_nt: TGTGCCAGGCAGACTAGCGGGACATCCTACGAGCAGTACTTC
cdr3_aa: CARQTSGTSYEQYF